One and the same sample provided the 20 T cell receptor beta chains below, sequenced in a study of T cells in Graves' hyperthyroidism and ophthalmopathy. The CDR3 regions of TCR beta were amplified from RNA transcripts. First-round RT-PCR targeting the TCR CDR3 was performed with the HTBI primer set. TCRdb re-called the multiplex PCR reads through MiXCR, storing one row per CDR3 protein. The sample includes approximately 600,000 distinct CDR3 sequences, roughly 14% of them seen just once. What was sequenced was blood. The receptor set was obtained from a woman aged 35 to 49 with Graves' ophthalmopathy.

The chain combines TRBV27 with TRBJ2-7; no clear D. Germline loops: CDR1 MNHEY, CDR2 SMNVEV (reference sequence). CDR3 size: 15 residues. V lost 2 bases, J lost 3 bases, and 14 bases lay in between. The CDR3 nucleotides read TGTGCCAGCAGTTTAGCGGAAAGGGCCGACTACGAGCAGTACTTC. It yields the protein CASSLAERADYEQYF.

In this sample, this clonotype turned up a few times. The V gene is TRBV5-1, the J gene TRBJ2-2; no reliable D call. V dropped 4 bases and J dropped 3 bases, with 13 bases sitting between them. CDR1 SGHRS and CDR2 YFSETQ come from the germline V gene. CDR3 length: 15 amino acids. The CDR3 DNA is TGCGCCAGCAGCCTGGGCAGACATTACACCGGGGAGCTGTTTTTT. This encodes CASSLGRHYTGELFF.

This clonotype was observed at least ten times. The V gene is TRBV28, the J gene TRBJ2-5, with 7 bases lining up with TRBD1. Germline V gene data show CDR1 as MDHEN and CDR2 as SYDVKM. The CDR3 sequence is 18 residues long. V shed 4 bases, J shed 0 bases, and the junction held 14 bases outside the gene matches. As DNA, the CDR3 is TGTGCCAGCAGTTCCGACAGGGTACAGGTAGTGTACCAAGAGACCCAGTACTTC. Encoded protein: CASSSDRVQVVYQETQYF.

The V call is TRBV20-1, the J call TRBJ2-7; either TRBD1 or TRBD2 may fit D (6 bases each). Germline-derived CDR1 and CDR2 are DFQATT and SNEGSKA (reference sequence). Between the trimmed V and J ends, which lost 4 bases and 4 bases, there was a span of 14 bases. The CDR3 has 13 amino acids. The CDR3 DNA reads TGCAGTGCTACCGAGGGGGGAGAGTACGAGCAGTACTTC. Its protein is CSATEGGEYEQYF.

This clonotype was detected many times. The V and J genes are TRBV19 and TRBJ1-2, with a possible D match to TRBD1 (5 bases). Per the germline V gene, CDR1 is LNHDA and CDR2 is SQIVND (reference sequence). V was cut by 6 bases and J by 4 bases, with 18 bases left in between. CDR3 length: 15 amino acids. CDR3 protein: CASSSTATLGYGYTF. In DNA, the CDR3 is TGTGCCAGTAGCTCGACAGCTACGCTAGGCTATGGCTACACCTTC.

This clonotype was counted between two and nine times. This chain links TRBV29-1 with TRBJ1-1; D call uncertain. CDR3 length: 15 amino acids. The ends were cut back, 5 bases at V and 1 base at J, with 17 bases in the middle. Germline CDR1 SQVTM, CDR2 ANQGSEA. The CDR3 DNA reads as TGCAGCGTTCCCCTGGACCCCCTCGAGAACACTGAAGCTTTCTTT. Its translation is CSVPLDPLENTEAFF.

This clonotype was detected many times. The chain joins TRBV6-2 or TRBV6-3 to TRBJ2-3; possibly TRBD2 for D (6 bases). From germline, CDR1 is MNHEY and CDR2 SVGEGT. V was pared by 6 bases and J by 6 bases, with 13 bases between. The CDR3 is made up of 13 amino acids. CDR3 nucleotide sequence: TGTGCCAGCAGACCCTCGAGCGGGGATACGCAGTATTTT. Translating it yields CASRPSSGDTQYF.

This clonotype was picked up many times. This chain joins TRBV6-1 and TRBJ2-7; 7 nucleotides align to TRBD1. The CDR3 is 14 amino acids. V was clipped by 7 bases and J by 3 bases; unmatched bases: 9. Germline V gene lookup returns CDR1 MNHNS and CDR2 SASEGT. DNA for the CDR3: TGTGCCAGCAAGCCCGGGACAGCCCTCTACGAGCAGTACTTC. The encoded protein is CASKPGTALYEQYF.

The chain carries TRBV6-5 and TRBJ1-5; D gene ambiguous. Germline V gene data show CDR1 as MNHEY and CDR2 as SVGAGI. V was pared by 4 bases and J by 2 bases, with 9 bases between. The CDR3 has 14 amino acids. The CDR3 DNA is TGTGCCAGCAGTTCCCATTCCGGCAATCAGCCCCAGCATTTT. The encoded protein is CASSSHSGNQPQHF.

This clonotype appeared many times. The rearrangement links TRBV7-8 to TRBJ2-7; 8 bases line up with TRBD1. The CDR3 loop spans 13 amino acids. Germline CDR1 and CDR2: SGHVS and FQNEAQ. Losses at the gene ends were 6 bases for V and 7 bases for J; bases not matched to a gene: 8. CDR3 amino acids: CASRPGTGEEQYF. DNA of the CDR3: TGTGCCAGCAGACCGGGGACAGGCGAAGAGCAGTACTTC.

The table lists this clonotype with many counts. V is TRBV24-1 and J is TRBJ1-5, with D perhaps matching TRBD1 (5 bases). Germline CDR1 reads KGHDR; CDR2 reads SFDVKD. The CDR3 spans 13 residues. The ends were cut back, 3 bases at V and 7 bases at J, with 9 bases in the middle. The CDR3 sequence is CATSDARGQPQHF. DNA of the CDR3: TGTGCCACCAGTGATGCAAGGGGACAGCCCCAGCATTTT.

CDR3 loop: CASSYRQEANYEQYF. In nucleotides, the CDR3 is TGTGCCAGCAGCTACCGACAGGAAGCAAACTACGAGCAGTACTTC. The chain employs TRBV6-2 or TRBV6-3 and TRBJ2-7; maybe TRBD1 (6 bases). This CDR3 has 15 amino acids. The germline V gene encodes CDR1 MNHEY and CDR2 SVGEGT. The germline V and J ends were trimmed by 6 bases and 3 bases, with 18 bases remaining between them.

Ten or more counts support this clonotype. This sequence joins TRBV28 and TRBJ2-5; possible D gene TRBD1, 5 bases. The germline CDR1 and CDR2 sequences are MDHEN and SYDVKM. The V end lost 7 bases, the J end lost 0 bases, and 9 bases lay between the germline ends. There are 13 residues in the CDR3. Written as DNA, the CDR3 is TGTGCCAGCATCCCGACAGACCAAGAGACCCAGTACTTC. Translating gives CASIPTDQETQYF.

This clonotype was picked up many times. The chain employs TRBV27 and TRBJ1-2; unclear D gene. The germline gives CDR1 MNHEY, CDR2 SMNVEV (reference sequence). CDR3 length: 14 amino acids. V lost 9 bases and J 3 bases, leaving 17 bases between the germline ends. The CDR3 spells CASRSLLLDYGYTF. CDR3 nucleotide sequence: TGTGCCAGTCGGTCTCTTCTTCTAGACTATGGCTACACCTTC.

This clonotype was recorded many times. The genes are TRBV28 and TRBJ2-5, with 7 bases lining up with TRBD2. This CDR3 region has 14 residues. Germline V CDR1 and CDR2: MDHEN, SYDVKM. J gave up 2 bases and V 10 bases, and 10 bases lay outside the gene matches. The CDR3 reads CATKSSGLQETQYF. The CDR3 DNA follows: TGTGCCACTAAGAGTAGCGGGTTACAAGAGACCCAGTACTTC. The variable domain in full, with the rest retrieved from reference TRBV28 and TRBJ2-5, is DVKVTQSSRYLVKRTGEKVFLECVQDMDHENMFWYRQDPGLGLRLIYFSYDVKMKEKGDIPEGYSVSREKKERFSLILESASTNQTSMYLCATKSSGLQETQYFGPGTRLLVL.

This clonotype was counted ten times or more. The chain employs TRBV24-1 and TRBJ2-5, with D perhaps given as TRBD1 or TRBD2 (7 bases each). Deletions cut 4 bases from V and 2 bases from J, with 13 bases between. CDR1 is KGHDR and CDR2 is SFDVKD in the germline V gene. This CDR3 comprises 15 residues. As DNA, the CDR3 is TGTGCCACCAGTGAGGGAGGGACAGCACAAGAGACCCAGTACTTC. Residues: CATSEGGTAQETQYF.

This chain uses TRBV4-3 with TRBJ1-2; tentative D call: TRBD1 (5 bases). Germline loops: CDR1 LGHNA, CDR2 YSLEER. V lost 4 bases to trimming and J lost 4 bases, with 13 bases between them. CDR3 size: 14 residues. The CDR3 reads CASSPARGFYGYTF. The CDR3 DNA reads TGCGCCAGCAGCCCTGCACGGGGGTTCTATGGCTACACCTTC.

In this sample, this clonotype turned up many times. The chain links TRBV25-1 to TRBJ1-1; D is unresolved. The germline CDR1 and CDR2 sequences are MGHDK and SYGVNS. V was shortened by 3 bases and J by 3 bases, with 11 bases between the two germline ends. The CDR3 has 14 amino acids. The CDR3 spells CASSDPTAHTEAFF. CDR3 nucleotides: TGTGCCAGCAGTGATCCCACAGCCCACACTGAAGCTTTCTTT. Full variable domain (missing parts from reference TRBV25-1 and TRBJ1-1): EADIYQTPRYLVIGTGKKITLECSQTMGHDKMYWYQQDPGMELHLIHYSYGVNSTEKGDLSSESTVSRIRTEHFPLTLESARPSHTSQYLCASSDPTAHTEAFFGQGTRLTVV.

The sample holds a few counts of this clonotype. The gene calls are TRBV18 and TRBJ1-1; 9 positions agree with TRBD1. V was clipped by 8 bases and J by 5 bases; unmatched bases: 9. The CDR3 is made up of 14 amino acids. Per germline, CDR1 KGHSH and CDR2 LQKENI. CDR3 amino acids: CASETGTGWTEAFF. CDR3 coding DNA: TGTGCCAGCGAGACCGGGACAGGGTGGACTGAAGCTTTCTTT.

Ten or more counts support this clonotype. The gene calls are TRBV6-1 and TRBJ2-7; 7 nucleotides match TRBD2. With V trimmed by 9 bases and J by 1 base, 12 bases remained unmatched. The germline V gene has CDR1 MNHNS and CDR2 SASEGT. The CDR3 consists of 15 residues. CDR3 region: CASYLGEGTSYEQYF. The CDR3, as DNA: TGTGCCAGTTACCTGGGGGAGGGTACATCCTACGAGCAGTACTTC.